The 30 T cell receptor beta chains reported below all come from one sample, sequenced in a study of T-cell memory formation after mild COVID-19 (dated by TCRdb to the early 2020s). Libraries were made using 5' RACE. The run used an Illumina NovaSeq 6000. Clones were called with MiXCR by TCRdb after fastp trimmed the public reads at Q25, and only in-frame beta chains were retained. Rows matching on CDR3 protein sequence are summarized as one entry with the most common DNA and genes. This sample holds under 250,000 distinct CDR3 sequences; 15% were observed only once. Together, the top ten hold about 2% of the sample. Sequencing was performed on PBMCs or a T cell subset sorted from them (not recorded which). The origin of the receptors is an adult woman who had mild COVID-19 (a few samples of this study predate the infection). The sample titles of this study are shuffled in the database, so cell type and time point are left out; the donor was told from shared clones.

The gene calls are TRBV5-1 and TRBJ2-3, with 7 bases that match TRBD2. Germline V gene lookup returns CDR1 SGHRS and CDR2 YFSETQ. After removal of 7 bases from V and 4 bases from J, the junction contained 6 bases not matched to a gene. This CDR3 comprises 13 residues. CDR3 DNA: TGCGCCAGCTCCTCGGGGGGTCCAGATACGCAGTATTTT. Protein: CASSSGGPDTQYF. The full variable domain, with the rest looked up from reference TRBV5-1 and TRBJ2-3, is KAGVTQTPRYLIKTRGQQVTLSCSPISGHRSVSWYQQTPGQGLQFLFEYFSETQRNKGNFPGRFSGRQFSNSRSEMNVSTLELGDSALYLCASSSGGPDTQYFGPGTRLTVL.

This clonotype has only a few counts. V usage is TRBV5-4 and J usage is TRBJ2-4; 7 positions agree with TRBD2. The trim removed 4 bases at V and 0 bases at J, leaving 7 bases unmatched. This CDR3 has 16 residues. CDR1 is SGHNT, CDR2 YYREEE, per germline (reference sequence). This chain's CDR3 is CASSTGTILAKNIQYF. CDR3 DNA sequence: TGTGCCAGCAGCACCGGGACTATTTTAGCCAAAAACATTCAGTACTTC.

A few counts support this clonotype. The chain combines TRBV12-3 or TRBV12-4 with TRBJ1-2; no reliable D call. V was clipped by 0 bases and J by 4 bases, with 9 bases between them. This CDR3 region has 14 residues. As DNA, the CDR3 is TGTGCCAGCAGTTTAGCGAGTTCCACCTATGGCTACACCTTC. Its protein product is CASSLASSTYGYTF.

In its sample, this clonotype was seen a few times. The V gene is TRBV9, the J gene TRBJ1-1; D remains ambiguous. Germline V gene sequence: CDR1 SGDLS, CDR2 YYNGEE. Trimming left V 0 bases short and J 3 bases short, with 9 bases between. The CDR3 is made up of 14 amino acids. The CDR3 region is CASSVGVSDTEAFF. The CDR3 region has the DNA TGTGCCAGCAGCGTAGGGGTCTCGGACACTGAAGCTTTCTTT.

V is TRBV14 and J is TRBJ2-1; weak D call: TRBD2 (6 bases). The germline V and J ends were trimmed by 0 bases and 2 bases, with 14 bases remaining between them. This CDR3 comprises 17 residues. CDR1 and CDR2 (germline): SGHDN, FVKESK. CDR3 residues: CASSQEVRRGPYNEQFF. CDR3 nucleotide sequence: TGTGCCAGCAGCCAAGAGGTTCGGCGGGGACCCTACAATGAGCAGTTCTTC.

The chain has TRBV6-6 and TRBJ2-7; the D gene is possibly TRBD2 (5 bases). Germline V gives CDR1 MNHNY, CDR2 SVGAGI (reference sequence). The CDR3 spans 11 residues. Trimming cost V 2 bases and J 9 bases, with 8 bases left between them. CDR3 amino acids: CASSYGEGQYF. The CDR3, as DNA: TGTGCCAGCAGTTACGGAGAGGGGCAGTACTTC.

The chain joins TRBV10-3 to TRBJ1-5, with D maybe TRBD1 (6 bases). Germline loops: CDR1 ENHRY, CDR2 SYGVKD. Between the trimmed V and J ends, which lost 5 bases and 2 bases, there was a span of 10 bases. This CDR3 spans 14 amino acids. CDR3 loop: CAISTGIGNQPQHF. CDR3 bases: TGTGCCATCAGTACAGGGATTGGCAATCAGCCCCAGCATTTT.

The sample holds a few counts of this clonotype. J is TRBJ2-7 and V is TRBV5-4; possibly TRBD1 for D (5 bases). V was trimmed by 3 bases and J by 5 bases, leaving 18 bases between them. The CDR3 covers 15 residues. Germline CDR1 is SGHNT and CDR2 is YYREEE (reference sequence). The CDR3 bases are TGTGCCAGCAGCTCGACAGCCTTCATCTCTGACGAGCAGTACTTC. This sequence encodes CASSSTAFISDEQYF.

This clonotype was seen more than once but under ten times. The chain links TRBV5-1 to TRBJ1-2; TRBD1 is a possible D gene (6 bases). Germline assignment: CDR1 SGHRS and CDR2 YFSETQ. V was pared by 2 bases and J by 6 bases, with 11 bases between. This CDR3 comprises 13 residues. DNA of the CDR3: TGCGCCAGCAGCTTCGAACAGGGTCATGGCTACACCTTC. This translates into CASSFEQGHGYTF. The full variable domain, rest sourced from reference TRBV5-1 and TRBJ1-2, is KAGVTQTPRYLIKTRGQQVTLSCSPISGHRSVSWYQQTPGQGLQFLFEYFSETQRNKGNFPGRFSGRQFSNSRSEMNVSTLELGDSALYLCASSFEQGHGYTFGSGTRLTVV.

Only a few counts were recorded for this clonotype. V and J are TRBV11-3 and TRBJ2-4; 11 bases match TRBD1. This CDR3 comprises 14 residues. V dropped 4 bases and J dropped 9; count of bases not matched to a gene: 5. In germline, CDR1 is SGHNT, CDR2 YENEEA. The CDR3 spells CASSSDRGQIIQYF. The DNA of the CDR3 is TGTGCCAGCAGCTCGGACAGGGGGCAGATCATTCAGTACTTC.

The gene calls are TRBV3-1 and TRBJ1-5; TRBD1 agrees at 8 bases. Per the germline V gene, CDR1 is LGHDT and CDR2 is YNNKEL (reference sequence). With V trimmed by 3 bases and J by 1 base, 5 bases remained unmatched. The CDR3 length is 16 residues. The CDR3 DNA reads TGTGCCAGCAGCCAGGCAGGGGGCTTGAGCAATCAGCCCCAGCATTTT. It codes for CASSQAGGLSNQPQHF.

Only a few counts were recorded for this clonotype. The chain recombines TRBV3-1 with TRBJ1-6; 8 nucleotides line up with TRBD1. This CDR3 region has 15 residues. The V gene's germline CDR1 is LGHDT and CDR2 YNNKEL (reference sequence). V shed 4 bases, J shed 8 bases, and the junction held 7 bases outside the gene matches. Written as DNA, the CDR3 is TGTGCCAGCAGCCGCGCCGGGACAGGTCATTCACCCCTCCACTTT. Its protein is CASSRAGTGHSPLHF.

This clonotype was seen more than once but under ten times. V is TRBV6-5 and J is TRBJ2-7; 10 nucleotides agree with TRBD1. V lost 6 bases and J lost 2; bases outside the gene matches: 7. This CDR3 has 15 amino acids. Germline CDR1 and CDR2: MNHEY and SVGAGI. The CDR3 protein is CASSRWTGGTYEQYF. CDR3 nucleotides: TGTGCCAGCAGCCGATGGACAGGGGGAACCTACGAGCAGTACTTC.

In its sample, this clonotype was seen many times. The V and J genes are TRBV12-3 or TRBV12-4 and TRBJ1-3; unclear D gene. V gave up 2 bases and J gave up 2 bases, with 7 bases separating them. The CDR3 is 14 amino acids. CDR3 residues: CASSLSVAGNTIYF. Here the CDR3 DNA reads TGTGCCAGCAGTTTATCAGTGGCTGGAAACACCATATATTTT.

This clonotype showed up many times. V usage is TRBV6-2 or TRBV6-3 and J usage is TRBJ2-3; 13 bases line up with TRBD2. J was trimmed by 6 bases and V by 6 bases; bases with no gene match: 6. This CDR3 is built from 15 residues. The V gene's germline CDR1 is MNHEY and CDR2 SVGEGT. The chain's CDR3 is CASSPRLAGGDTQYF. The CDR3 DNA reads TGTGCCAGCAGCCCCCGACTAGCGGGGGGTGATACGCAGTATTTT.

In this sample, this clonotype turned up many times. V and J are TRBV10-3 and TRBJ1-1, with TRBD1 as a possible D gene (5 bases). CDR3 length: 16 amino acids. The germline gives CDR1 ENHRY, CDR2 SYGVKD. Trimming cost V 2 bases and J 4 bases, with 17 bases left between them. In DNA, the CDR3 is TGTGCCATCAGTGAGACCTCCGGGGCCCGGGTCACTGAAGCTTTCTTT. Protein product: CAISETSGARVTEAFF.

The rearrangement uses TRBV7-2 and TRBJ2-3; 8 bases are shared with TRBD2. The CDR3 runs to 18 residues. Germline V gene sequence: CDR1 SGHTA, CDR2 FQGNSA. J gave up 0 bases and V 2 bases, and 10 bases lay outside the gene matches. CDR3 DNA: TGTGCCAGCAGCTTAATCGCGGGGGGCCTCTCAAGCACAGATACGCAGTATTTT. It specifies CASSLIAGGLSSTDTQYF. The full variable domain, completed using reference TRBV7-2 and TRBJ2-3, is GAGVSQSPSNKVTEKGKDVELRCDPISGHTALYWYRQSLGQGLEFLIYFQGNSAPDKSGLPSDRFSAERTGGSVSTLTIQRTQQEDSAVYLCASSLIAGGLSSTDTQYFGPGTRLTVL.

The V and J genes are TRBV5-1 and TRBJ2-7; no clear D gene. The germline V gene has CDR1 SGHRS and CDR2 YFSETQ. The CDR3 extends over 14 amino acids. Trimming cost V 4 bases and J 5 bases, with 16 bases left between them. The CDR3 bases are TGCGCCAGCAGCCCGGGCCCTTCGGCCGACGAGCAGTACTTC. It specifies CASSPGPSADEQYF.

The chain has TRBV29-1 and TRBJ1-1; D gene ambiguous. V was pared by 6 bases and J by 1 base, with 6 bases between. This CDR3 comprises 11 residues. Germline V gives CDR1 SQVTM, CDR2 ANQGSEA. The CDR3 nucleotides read TGCAGCGTAGAGTCGAACACTGAAGCTTTCTTT. Its protein product is CSVESNTEAFF.

The chain joins TRBV13 to TRBJ1-6; D ambiguous. The ends were cut back, 4 bases at V and 7 bases at J, with 17 bases in the middle. This CDR3 is 16 amino acids long. CDR1 is PRHDT, CDR2 FYEKMQ, per germline (reference sequence). The DNA for the CDR3 is TGTGCCAGCAGCTCGGGCTCTTGGGAAGGAAATTCACCCCTCCACTTT. The encoded protein is CASSSGSWEGNSPLHF. Complete variable domain (other parts from reference TRBV13 and TRBJ1-6): AAGVIQSPRHLIKEKRETATLKCYPIPRHDTVYWYQQGPGQDPQFLISFYEKMQSDKGSIPDRFSAQQFSDYHSELNMSSLELGDSALYFCASSSGSWEGNSPLHFGNGTRLTVT.

The V and J genes are TRBV2 and TRBJ2-7; tentative D call: TRBD2 (7 bases). Trimming shortened V by 2 bases and J by 2 bases, and 13 bases separated the two germline ends. This CDR3 contains 15 residues. Germline CDR1 and CDR2: SNHLY and FYNNEI. The CDR3 DNA is TGTGCCAGCAGTGAACTGCGGGGGCCGGCCTACGAGCAGTACTTC. Residues: CASSELRGPAYEQYF.

By share of the sample, this clonotype is medium-sized. The rearrangement links TRBV5-6 to TRBJ2-5, with TRBD1 identical over 8 bases. Germline V gene sequence: CDR1 SGHDT, CDR2 YYEEEE. The CDR3 consists of 13 residues. The V and J ends lost 4 bases and 5 bases, in that order; junction bases with no gene match: 4. The CDR3 sequence is CASSAQGVETQYF. CDR3 nucleotide sequence: TGTGCCAGCAGCGCACAGGGGGTCGAGACCCAGTACTTC. Full variable domain (remainder filled in from reference TRBV5-6 and TRBJ2-5): DAGVTQSPTHLIKTRGQQVTLRCSPKSGHDTVSWYQQALGQGPQFIFQYYEEEERQRGNFPDRFSGHQFPNYSSELNVNALLLGDSALYLCASSAQGVETQYFGPGTRLLVL.

This clonotype showed up many times. The rearrangement links TRBV27 to TRBJ2-7; 8 bases are shared with TRBD1. The CDR3 sequence is 13 residues long. The V and J ends lost 6 bases and 3 bases, in that order; junction bases with no gene match: 4. Germline lookup yields CDR1 MNHEY and CDR2 SMNVEV (reference sequence). In DNA, the CDR3 is TGTGCCAGCAGGAGGACAGGGAGCTACGAGCAGTACTTC. Amino acid sequence: CASRRTGSYEQYF.

This sequence joins TRBV20-1 and TRBJ1-4; no reliable D call. CDR3 length: 13 amino acids. V was pared by 7 bases and J by 6 bases, with 15 bases between. Germline V lookup: CDR1 DFQATT, CDR2 SNEGSKA (reference sequence). The CDR3 reads CSVPGLGHEKLFF. DNA for the CDR3: TGCAGTGTCCCGGGCCTAGGACATGAAAAACTGTTTTTT.

The gene calls are TRBV5-1 and TRBJ2-1, with unresolved D. Germline assignment: CDR1 SGHRS and CDR2 YFSETQ. V dropped 3 bases and J dropped 8 bases, with 6 bases sitting between them. The CDR3 extends over 11 amino acids. DNA for the CDR3: TGCGCCAGCAGCTCACACCATGAGCAGTTCTTC. Its protein product is CASSSHHEQFF.

This clonotype was seen only a few times. The chain employs TRBV5-1 and TRBJ1-2, with a possible D match to TRBD1 (5 bases). From germline, CDR1 is SGHRS and CDR2 YFSETQ. The CDR3 length is 15 residues. V lost 4 bases and J lost 2, with 15 bases in between. In DNA form, the CDR3 reads TGCGCCAGCAGCCCCCGACGGGGGGAGAACTATGGCTACACCTTC. Its protein product is CASSPRRGENYGYTF.

This clonotype has only a few counts. The rearrangement links TRBV6-5 to TRBJ1-1, with a tentative D call TRBD1 (6 bases). With 0 bases removed from V and 0 bases from J, the gap between germline ends came to 14 bases. CDR1 MNHEY and CDR2 SVGAGI come from the germline V gene. The length of the CDR3 is 17 residues. CDR3 nucleotide sequence: TGTGCCAGCAGTTACTCGAGAGTCGGACAGTTGAACACTGAAGCTTTCTTT. Translation gives CASSYSRVGQLNTEAFF.

The sample holds a few counts of this clonotype. A read error is likely, as this CDR3 ends without the conserved phenylalanine or tryptophan. The chain combines TRBV12-3 or TRBV12-4 with TRBJ1-1, with 7 bases that match TRBD1. The CDR3 consists of 11 residues. The V segment lost 6 bases and the J segment 7 bases; nucleotides outside the gene matches: 2. CDR3 in amino acids: CASSNRGEAFS. CDR3 nucleotide sequence: TGTGCCAGCAGCAACAGGGGTGAAGCTTTCTCT.

This clonotype was seen repeatedly, ten times or more. The chain uses TRBV5-1 and TRBJ2-7, with D unclear. Germline CDR1 is SGHRS and CDR2 is YFSETQ. CDR3 length: 15 amino acids. Trimming cost V 0 bases and J 5 bases, with 15 bases left between them. The CDR3 nucleotides are TGCGCCAGCAGCTTGGCCAGTCCGACTCGGGACGAGCAGTACTTC. Amino acids: CASSLASPTRDEQYF.

The sample holds a few counts of this clonotype. J is TRBJ2-1 and V is TRBV7-8; TRBD2 matches at 7 bases. The CDR3 is 15 residues long. Germline CDR1 SGHVS, CDR2 FQNEAQ. Trimming at V came to 5 bases and at J to 5 bases, leaving 9 bases not matched to a gene. In nucleotides, the CDR3 is TGTGCCAGCAGCGCCCAGGGACTACCCGACAATGAGCAGTTCTTC. Translated: CASSAQGLPDNEQFF.